This TCR beta chain was observed in a study of blood T cell repertoires in COVID-19. The overall study: In each case, the material was cDNA or gDNA derived from T cells, B-cell-depleted T cells, or PBMCs.

The ends lost 3 bases at V and 3 bases at J; junction bases unmatched: 3. This CDR3 has 15 amino acids. The V gene's germline CDR1 is LGHDT and CDR2 YNNKEL (reference sequence). Profiling relied on immunoSEQ multiplex PCR, and the TCRdb table lists in-frame clones only, not all of them. The sample consists of about 220,000 clones, roughly 79% of them appearing once. Everyone who took part was 18 to 89 years old, and they came from 24 US areas. In assigning cohorts, the study relied on participant-reported clinical history. Before being deemed recovered, Cohort 3 donors had two negative PCRs, clearance, or symptom resolution.

Source material: PBMCs or T cells enriched from blood (not recorded which). This chain uses TRBV3-1 (or the pseudogene TRBV3-2) with TRBJ2-7; 12 bases align to TRBD2. The sequence was obtained from a man aged 35 to 55 who had recovered from COVID-19. The CDR3 bases are TGTGCCAGCAGCCAGGGACTAGCGGGTATCTACGAGCAGTACTTC. Translated, it gives CASSQGLAGIYEQYF.